A single sample is the source of the 20 T cell receptor beta chains below, sequenced in a study of cytomegalovirus exposure and HLA in healthy donors. This PCR relied on a set of 60 Vbeta primers and 13 Jbeta primers. Repertoires were generated with immunoSEQ multiplex PCR, while TCRdb's copy carries only in-frame clones and drops some. In the table there are about 170,000 clones, less than 85% of which are singletons. The source material was PBMCs. Receptors originate from a male donor in good health and CMV-seronegative.

V and J are TRBV28 and TRBJ2-3; D gene ambiguous. Germline CDR1 is MDHEN and CDR2 is SYDVKM. The V end lost 6 bases, the J end lost 3 bases, and 7 bases lay between the germline ends. This CDR3 is 12 amino acids long. The DNA for the CDR3 is TGTGCCAGCAGCGAGAGTACAGATACGCAGTATTTT. Translation gives CASSESTDTQYF.

This chain connects TRBV9 to TRBJ1-2, with D perhaps matching TRBD1 (5 bases). V was pared by 2 bases and J by 6 bases, with 11 bases between. This CDR3 comprises 13 residues. The germline gives CDR1 SGDLS, CDR2 YYNGEE. The CDR3 DNA follows: TGTGCCAGCAGCGTCCGGACAACGGATGGCTACACCTTC. Its translation: CASSVRTTDGYTF. The full variable domain, in which reference TRBV9 and TRBJ1-2 provide the parts outside the CDR3, is DSGVTQTPKHLITATGQRVTLRCSPRSGDLSVYWYQQSLDQGLQFLIQYYNGEERAKGNILERFSAQQFPDLHSELNLSSLELGDSALYFCASSVRTTDGYTFGSGTRLTVV.

In this sample, this clone turned up once. J is TRBJ2-7 and V is TRBV27; the D gene is possibly TRBD1 (6 bases). The CDR3 contains 14 residues. V was trimmed by 3 bases and J by 2 bases, leaving 11 bases between them. The germline gives CDR1 MNHEY, CDR2 SMNVEV (reference sequence). The DNA for the CDR3 is TGTGCCAGCAGTTTTGACAGGTTAGCCTACGAGCAGTACTTC. As protein: CASSFDRLAYEQYF.

The chain employs TRBV27 and TRBJ2-7; 8 nucleotides agree with TRBD1. V was pared by 7 bases and J by 0 bases, with 8 bases of the junction left unmatched. Germline CDR1 and CDR2: MNHEY and SMNVEV (reference sequence). The CDR3 has 15 amino acids. In nucleotides, the CDR3 is TGTGCCAGCACCCGTTGGACAGGGAGCTCCTACGAGCAGTACTTC. Protein sequence: CASTRWTGSSYEQYF.

The table lists this clone with a few counts. CDR3 sequence (DNA): TGTGCCAGCAGCCGCGGACTAGCGGGAGGACTAAGCTTAGACAATGAGCAGTTCTTC. It yields the protein CASSRGLAGGLSLDNEQFF. The chain uses TRBV11-1 and TRBJ2-1; TRBD2 matches 14 bases. V dropped 5 bases and J dropped 5; count of bases not matched to a gene: 14. This CDR3 is built from 19 residues. CDR1 SGHAT and CDR2 FQDESV come from the germline V gene (reference sequence).

The rearrangement links TRBV28 to TRBJ1-1; a possible D gene is TRBD1 (6 bases). Trimming shortened V by 5 bases and J by 10 bases, and 14 bases separated the two germline ends. Germline V lookup: CDR1 MDHEN, CDR2 SYDVKM. The CDR3 is 12 amino acids. CDR3 loop: CASSQWTERAFF. CDR3 bases: TGTGCCAGCAGTCAATGGACAGAGCGAGCTTTCTTT. The full variable domain, its missing parts supplied by reference TRBV28 and TRBJ1-1, is DVKVTQSSRYLVKRTGEKVFLECVQDMDHENMFWYRQDPGLGLRLIYFSYDVKMKEKGDIPEGYSVSREKKERFSLILESASTNQTSMYLCASSQWTERAFFGQGTRLTVV.

This chain links TRBV10-3 with TRBJ1-2; D is perhaps TRBD1 (6 bases). Trimming removed 7 bases at V and 4 bases at J, with 10 bases between. Germline assignment: CDR1 ENHRY and CDR2 SYGVKD. This CDR3 has 12 residues. This chain's CDR3 is CAIMDSGYGYTF. In nucleotides, the CDR3 is TGTGCCATCATGGACAGCGGCTATGGCTACACCTTC.

This clone was seen just once. The CDR3 nucleotides are TGCGCCAGCAGCTTTCAAGCCGATTCCTACAATGAGCAGTTCTTC. Protein sequence: CASSFQADSYNEQFF. V is TRBV5-1 and J is TRBJ2-1; D gene unclear. V lost 2 bases and J lost 1, with 10 bases in between. The CDR3 length is 15 residues. In germline, CDR1 is SGHRS, CDR2 YFSETQ.

J is TRBJ2-7 and V is TRBV6-1; D is possibly TRBD2 (6 bases). The CDR3 contains 15 residues. V shed 6 bases and J shed 2 bases, with 17 bases lying between them. Germline CDR1 MNHNS, CDR2 SASEGT. In DNA form, the CDR3 reads TGTGCCAGCAGCCTTTGGGGGGAGCCCGCCTACGAGCAGTACTTC. Protein sequence: CASSLWGEPAYEQYF.

V and J are TRBV6-5 and TRBJ1-2; D gene ambiguous. This CDR3 spans 13 amino acids. V dropped 5 bases and J dropped 2 bases, with 9 bases sitting between them. Germline V CDR1 and CDR2: MNHEY, SVGAGI. CDR3 in DNA: TGTGCCAGCAGTCAAGCAGCGAACTATGGCTACACCTTC. Translated, it gives CASSQAANYGYTF.

The chain has TRBV7-2 and TRBJ2-7, with 10 bases matching TRBD1. The trim removed 1 base at V and 6 bases at J, leaving 3 bases unmatched. From germline, CDR1 is SGHTA and CDR2 FQGNSA. CDR3 size: 14 residues. In DNA, the CDR3 is TGTGCCAGCAGCTTAGTTGGGACAGGGGTCGAGCAGTACTTC. The encoded protein is CASSLVGTGVEQYF.

Worth noting for this clone: The junction does not match germline at one end; this may be a read error. This rearrangement joins TRBV5-1 to TRBJ2-1, with 10 nucleotides matching TRBD1. Germline CDR1 reads SGHRS; CDR2 reads YFSETQ. This CDR3 spans 15 amino acids. CDR3 loop: CASNAGTGEYNERFF. The CDR3 DNA sequence: TGCGCCAGCAACGCAGGGACAGGGGAGTACAATGAGCGGTTCTTC.

This rearrangement joins TRBV2 to TRBJ1-6; the match to TRBD1 covers 7 bases. CDR1 SNHLY and CDR2 FYNNEI come from the germline V gene. The CDR3 spans 15 residues. Trimming at V came to 8 bases and at J to 4 bases, leaving 8 bases not matched to a gene. The CDR3 spells CASYSSGQYNSPLHF. The CDR3 DNA is TGTGCCAGCTACAGCTCGGGACAGTATAATTCACCCCTCCACTTT.

The chain employs TRBV27 and TRBJ1-5, with 8 bases matching TRBD1. V lost 1 base to trimming and J lost 4 bases; unmatched junction nucleotides: 9. CDR3 length: 17 residues. CDR1 is MNHEY, CDR2 SMNVEV, per germline (reference sequence). The CDR3 is CASSLWGRQGPNQPQHF. The CDR3 DNA reads as TGTGCCAGCAGTTTATGGGGACGACAGGGGCCGAATCAGCCCCAGCATTTT.

The chain recombines TRBV30 with TRBJ2-7; maybe TRBD1 (5 bases). The V and J ends lost 4 bases and 0 bases respectively, with 10 bases between them. The CDR3 is made up of 13 amino acids. Per germline, CDR1 GTSNPN and CDR2 SVGIG (reference sequence). The CDR3 spells CAWMQGSSYEQYF. CDR3 coding DNA: TGTGCCTGGATGCAGGGTAGCTCCTACGAGCAGTACTTC.

The chain employs TRBV29-1 and TRBJ1-2; no definite D call. Trimming cost V 6 bases and J 3 bases, with 14 bases left between them. Per the germline V gene, CDR1 is SQVTM and CDR2 is ANQGSEA. This CDR3 comprises 13 residues. Written as DNA, the CDR3 is TGCAGCGTGAGCGGCGCGGAAGACTATGGCTACACCTTC. Residues: CSVSGAEDYGYTF.

This chain connects TRBV4-2 to TRBJ1-2; TRBD1 matches 8 bases. The CDR3 contains 16 residues. In germline, CDR1 is LGHNA, CDR2 YNFKEQ. After removal of 0 bases from V and 4 bases from J, the junction contained 7 bases not matched to a gene. Here the CDR3 DNA reads TGTGCCAGCAGCCAAGATATGCAGGGGGCCTCCTATGGCTACACCTTC. This codes for CASSQDMQGASYGYTF.

V and J are TRBV14 and TRBJ1-6; 7 nucleotides align to TRBD1. From germline, CDR1 is SGHDN and CDR2 FVKESK. V shed 6 bases and J 7 bases; nucleotides not matched to a gene: 6. This CDR3 has 14 amino acids. CDR3 sequence: CASRQTGLNSPLHF. The CDR3 nucleotides read TGTGCCAGCAGACAGACAGGGTTGAATTCACCCCTCCACTTT.

A single count supports this clone. The rearrangement uses TRBV6-5 and TRBJ1-2; D remains unclear. CDR1 is MNHEY and CDR2 is SVGAGI in the germline V gene. The CDR3 covers 13 residues. With 8 bases removed from V and 0 bases from J, the gap between germline ends came to 10 bases. CDR3 loop: CASGRHSNYGYTF. CDR3 nucleotide sequence: TGTGCCAGCGGGCGACACTCTAACTATGGCTACACCTTC.

This chain joins TRBV10-3 and TRBJ2-3, with D maybe TRBD1 (6 bases). This CDR3 has 14 residues. The V and J ends lost 5 bases and 5 bases respectively, with 14 bases between them. Germline V gene data show CDR1 as ENHRY and CDR2 as SYGVKD. This chain's CDR3 is CAISLGGAGDTQYF. The CDR3 region has the DNA TGTGCCATCAGTCTTGGGGGCGCGGGAGATACGCAGTATTTT.